The next 20 T cell receptor beta chains were all read from a single sample in a study of T cells after yellow fever vaccination. TCRdb processed the 5' RACE reads anew with MiXCR; each CDR3 protein has one entry. The profile shows roughly 74,000 distinct CDR3 sequences, approximately 6.9% of them singletons. The sequencing here drew on CD8+ T cells sorted from PBMCs, taken about 5 days after the first yellow fever vaccination. These receptors originate from a man younger than 30 who received the YFV17D yellow fever vaccine.

This clonotype has a handful of counts. V gene TRBV23-1 combines with J gene TRBJ2-2; D remains unclear. TRBV23-1 is sorted into the ORF group, with uncertain function. This CDR3 has 17 residues. Deletions cut 2 bases from V and 1 base from J, with 14 bases between. The CDR3 protein is CASSQRYRTENTGELFF. The CDR3 bases are TGCGCCAGCAGTCAACGTTATCGGACGGAGAACACCGGGGAGCTGTTTTTT.

The chain recombines TRBV6-2 or TRBV6-3 with TRBJ2-7; unclear D gene. The CDR3 spans 13 residues. V lost 0 bases to trimming and J lost 6 bases, with 9 bases between them. Per germline, CDR1 MNHEY and CDR2 SVGEGT. CDR3 amino acids: CASSYSRAFEQYV. CDR3 coding DNA: TGTGCCAGCAGTTACTCGAGAGCTTTCGAGCAGTACGTC.

Many counts were recorded for this clonotype. The chain combines TRBV12-3 or TRBV12-4 with TRBJ2-5; no reliable D call. There are 14 residues in the CDR3. V was pared by 0 bases and J by 1 base, with 6 bases between. CDR3 loop: CASSLAHIQETQYF. CDR3 bases: TGTGCCAGCAGTTTAGCGCACATCCAAGAGACCCAGTACTTC.

This clonotype was recorded many times. This sequence joins TRBV9 and TRBJ1-4, with D tentatively TRBD1 (5 bases). Germline CDR1 reads SGDLS; CDR2 reads YYNGEE. The CDR3 is 16 amino acids. V lost 2 bases, J lost 4 bases, and 15 bases lay in between. CDR3 coding DNA: TGTGCCAGCAGCGTTGGAGCCGGGGGTTTTAATGAAAAACTGTTTTTT. This codes for CASSVGAGGFNEKLFF.

This clonotype was recorded many times. This chain uses TRBV6-5 with TRBJ2-7, with 11 positions matching TRBD1. The J segment lost 3 bases and the V segment lost 2 bases, leaving 0 bases of the junction unmatched. This CDR3 region has 14 residues. The germline V gene has CDR1 MNHEY and CDR2 SVGAGI. Written as DNA, the CDR3 is TGTGCCAGCAGTTACGGGACAGGGGGCTACGAGCAGTACTTC. Translated: CASSYGTGGYEQYF.

This clonotype was found many times. The chain couples TRBV20-1 to TRBJ2-1; perhaps TRBD2 as D (6 bases). Germline CDR1 reads DFQATT; CDR2 reads SNEGSKA (reference sequence). Trimming pared 1 base from V and 6 bases from J, leaving 13 bases between. This CDR3 comprises 14 residues. The CDR3 region is CSARAGVRGNEQFF. Here the CDR3 DNA reads TGCAGTGCTAGAGCGGGGGTTAGGGGCAATGAGCAGTTCTTC.

The chain couples TRBV19 to TRBJ1-1, with TRBD1 as a possible D gene (5 bases). Germline CDR1 LNHDA, CDR2 SQIVND (reference sequence). V dropped 5 bases and J dropped 1 base, with 11 bases sitting between them. The CDR3 length is 14 residues. CDR3 amino acids: CASSLYGQNTEAFF. CDR3 coding DNA: TGTGCCAGTAGTCTATACGGACAGAACACTGAAGCTTTCTTT.

This clonotype came up a few times. CDR3 loop: CATISKTGGFYNEQFF. DNA for the CDR3: TGTGCCACCATCTCCAAGACAGGGGGCTTCTACAATGAGCAGTTCTTC. The V gene is TRBV6-1, the J gene TRBJ2-1; 10 bases fit TRBD1. Per germline, CDR1 MNHNS and CDR2 SASEGT. The CDR3 contains 16 residues. Unmatched junction bases numbered 12, after V lost 10 bases and J lost 3 bases.

This clonotype was seen only a few times. The CDR3 here is CAWRHRDRGRPSGDTQYF. The CDR3, as DNA: TGTGCCTGGAGACACCGGGACAGGGGCCGTCCATCGGGTGATACGCAGTATTTT. This chain joins TRBV30 and TRBJ2-3, with 10 bases lining up with TRBD1. J was trimmed by 6 bases and V by 3 bases; bases with no gene match: 18. The V gene's germline CDR1 is GTSNPN and CDR2 SVGIG (reference sequence). The CDR3 runs 18 residues.

For this clonotype: This may come from a read error, since a much larger clone is one base off. This sequence joins TRBV11-1 and TRBJ2-1, with D maybe TRBD2 (6 bases). The germline V gene has CDR1 SGHAT and CDR2 FQDESV (reference sequence). The CDR3 has 18 residues. Here the CDR3 DNA reads TGTGCCAGCAGCCCGGGGGTTTTAGGGGAGAGCTCCTACAATGTGCAGTTCTTC. Translated: CASSPGVLGESSYNVQFF.

This clonotype has just a few counts. The rearrangement links TRBV4-2 to TRBJ1-2; 7 bases match TRBD1. CDR3 size: 15 residues. Germline values: CDR1 LGHNA, CDR2 YNFKEQ. The V gene end was trimmed by 3 bases and the J gene end by 5 bases; junction bases not matched to a gene: 9. The CDR3 spells CASSHPRDSFYGYTF. The CDR3 nucleotides read TGTGCCAGCAGCCACCCAAGGGACAGTTTTTATGGCTACACCTTC.

The chain links TRBV19 to TRBJ2-2, with a weak D call TRBD2 (7 bases). The CDR3 contains 14 residues. CDR1 is LNHDA, CDR2 SQIVND, per germline (reference sequence). V lost 7 bases, J lost 4 bases, and 13 bases lay in between. The CDR3 is CASMGGRITGELFF. The DNA of the CDR3 is TGTGCCAGTATGGGGGGGCGGATCACCGGGGAGCTGTTTTTT.

This chain joins TRBV6-2 or TRBV6-3 and TRBJ2-5, with 10 bases fitting TRBD1. Germline trimming cut 4 bases from V and 1 base from J; bases unmatched to any gene: 18. CDR1 and CDR2 (germline): MNHEY, SVGEGT. The CDR3 totals 20 residues. CDR3 DNA sequence: TGTGCCAGCAGTTCCGCCCCCGGGACAGGGGACCAAACAATCCAAGAGACCCAGTACTTC. Its protein is CASSSAPGTGDQTIQETQYF.

This clonotype was counted many times. V and J are TRBV7-8 and TRBJ2-1; D tentatively fits TRBD1 or TRBD2 (5 bases each). V was shortened by 5 bases and J by 2 bases, with 13 bases between the two germline ends. Germline CDR1 reads SGHVS; CDR2 reads FQNEAQ. The CDR3 sequence is 15 residues long. The CDR3 here is CASSPNRGAYNEQFF. In nucleotides, the CDR3 is TGTGCCAGCAGCCCGAATCGAGGGGCCTACAATGAGCAGTTCTTC.

This clonotype has ten or more counts. J is TRBJ1-1 and V is TRBV19; D is unclear. CDR3 length: 13 residues. Germline loops: CDR1 LNHDA, CDR2 SQIVND (reference sequence). Trimming shortened V by 6 bases and J by 1 base, and 9 bases separated the two germline ends. CDR3 amino acids: CASRRQSNTEAFF. The CDR3 DNA reads TGTGCCAGTAGGCGCCAGTCGAACACTGAAGCTTTCTTT.

This clonotype was detected ten times or more. The gene calls are TRBV6-1 and TRBJ1-2; no clear D. The CDR3 runs 12 residues. Trimming removed 3 bases from V and 5 bases from J, with 7 bases in between. CDR1 and CDR2 from the germline V gene are MNHNS and SASEGT. The CDR3 nucleotides read TGTGCCAGCAGTGACGGGGAGTATGGCTACACCTTC. Its protein product is CASSDGEYGYTF.

This clonotype has ten or more counts. The chain combines TRBV6-6 with TRBJ1-1; no clear D gene. The germline V gene has CDR1 MNHNY and CDR2 SVGAGI (reference sequence). The CDR3 sequence is 13 residues long. The ends were cut back, 6 bases at V and 7 bases at J, with 15 bases in the middle. This CDR3 is CASREGPLIEAFF. CDR3 coding DNA: TGTGCCAGCAGAGAGGGCCCACTCATTGAAGCTTTCTTT.

This clonotype was counted many times. V gene TRBV2 combines with J gene TRBJ2-2; no definite D call. The germline V gene encodes CDR1 SNHLY and CDR2 FYNNEI. V was cut by 10 bases and J by 6 bases, with 9 bases left in between. CDR3 size: 11 residues. CDR3: CATALSGELFF. CDR3 bases: TGTGCCACTGCGTTGTCCGGGGAGCTGTTTTTT.

This clonotype has a count of ten or more. The chain carries TRBV6-5 and TRBJ1-2; D gene ambiguous. Germline values: CDR1 MNHEY, CDR2 SVGAGI. V was clipped by 4 bases and J by 0 bases, with 6 bases between them. This CDR3 spans 13 amino acids. DNA of the CDR3: TGTGCCAGCAGTTTCAGTACTAACTATGGCTACACCTTC. It yields the protein CASSFSTNYGYTF.

In this sample, this clonotype turned up many times. The chain couples TRBV4-1 to TRBJ2-7; no firm D call. This CDR3 is 16 amino acids long. Germline CDR1 and CDR2: MGHRA and YSYEKL. Deletions cut 3 bases from V and 5 bases from J, with 20 bases between. CDR3 sequence (DNA): TGCGCCAGCAGCCAGGCGGACGGTTTGAGTGCGGACGAGCAGTACTTC. As protein: CASSQADGLSADEQYF.